A single sample gave rise to the 3 T cell receptor beta chains below, sequenced in a study of cytomegalovirus exposure and HLA in healthy donors. 60 Vbeta and 13 Jbeta primers were used in PCR. TCRdb's table, derived via immunoSEQ multiplex PCR, lists solely in-frame clones and lacks some. The sample holds some 110,000 clones; just under 75% are singletons and the top ten take over 4%. Sequenced input: PBMCs. Source of these receptors: a man in his 60s in good health and CMV-seropositive.

This clone was observed a handful of times. The J gene is TRBJ1-1, the V gene TRBV4-1; 9 bases fit TRBD1. Unmatched junction bases numbered 9, after V lost 3 bases and J lost 1 base. The V gene's germline CDR1 is MGHRA and CDR2 YSYEKL. This CDR3 is built from 17 residues. The CDR3 loop is CASSQSGTGMSNTEAFF. CDR3 DNA: TGCGCCAGCAGCCAGTCCGGGACAGGGATGTCGAACACTGAAGCTTTCTTT.

The chain employs TRBV6-1 and TRBJ1-5; TRBD1 is a possible D gene (5 bases). The CDR3 is 13 amino acids. V shed 10 bases and J shed 1 base, with 11 bases lying between them. Germline V gene data show CDR1 as MNHNS and CDR2 as SASEGT. The CDR3 DNA follows: TGTGCCATCTCGACAGTCAGCAATCAGCCCCAGCATTTT. Its protein product is CAISTVSNQPQHF.

This clone was detected a few times. The chain combines TRBV5-6 with TRBJ1-3, with no clear D. CDR3 length: 14 amino acids. The germline V and J ends were trimmed by 5 bases and 1 base, with 10 bases remaining between them. Per germline, CDR1 SGHDT and CDR2 YYEEEE. CDR3 in DNA: TGTGCCAGCAGTTCCTTTCCTTCTGGAAACACCATATATTTT. Its protein product is CASSSFPSGNTIYF.